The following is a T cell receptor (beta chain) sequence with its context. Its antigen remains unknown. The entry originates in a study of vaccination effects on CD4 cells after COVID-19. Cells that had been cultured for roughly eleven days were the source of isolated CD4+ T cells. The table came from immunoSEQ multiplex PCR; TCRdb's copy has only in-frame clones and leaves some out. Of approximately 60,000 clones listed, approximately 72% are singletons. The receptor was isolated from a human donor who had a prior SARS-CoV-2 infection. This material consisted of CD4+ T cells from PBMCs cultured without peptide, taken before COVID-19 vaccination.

The CDR3 DNA follows: TGTGCCAGCAGCCCGGGACAGTTTAATGAAAAACTGTTTTTT. Protein: CASSPGQFNEKLFF. V usage is TRBV5-5 and J usage is TRBJ1-4, with TRBD1 matching 7 bases. This CDR3 has 14 residues. Germline V gene lookup returns CDR1 SGHKS and CDR2 YYEKEE (reference sequence). Trimming at V came to 4 bases and at J to 4 bases, leaving 4 bases not matched to a gene.